This T cell receptor beta chain was sequenced in a study of T cells after posttransplantation cyclophosphamide. Overall study findings and caveats: Skin or GI-infiltrating T cells shared few TRB sequences with blood. Later post-transplant blood repertoires were often dominated by donor CD8+ memory clones. After PTCy, TRB diversity resembled that of CNI/methotrexate controls.

The CDR3 spans 12 residues. Trimming at V came to 6 bases and at J to 3 bases, leaving 3 bases not matched to a gene. The germline V gene encodes CDR1 SQVTM and CDR2 ANQGSEA. Turning to this clone: The antigen is undetermined.

The assay was immunoSEQ multiplex PCR, and TCRdb's table has in-frame clones only and misses some. The sample comprises tens of thousands of clones, more than 70% of which are singletons, and roughly 2.8% rests with the top ten. V usage is TRBV29-1 and J usage is TRBJ2-7, with 9 bases aligning to TRBD1. The sequenced sample was PBMCs. The clonotype was recovered from a man aged 30 to 39 with a blood cancer, CMV-positive, and with a related stem cell donor. CDR3 loop: CSVGQGRYEQYF. Written as DNA, the CDR3 is TGCAGCGTGGGACAGGGCCGCTACGAGCAGTACTTC.